This TCR beta chain emerged from a study of control samples from healthy donors and cancer patients. Sequenced by immunoSEQ multiplex PCR; TCRdb stores in-frame clones only, minus some. The sample lists 70,000 or so clones; over 65% were seen once. Sequenced material: PBMCs. The sequence derives from a woman aged 45-65 years with lung cancer.

The CDR3 nucleotides read TGCGCCAGCAGCTTGGAGGGCGGGGGTCGAACCCCTAGCACAGATACGCAGTATTTT. This gives the protein CASSLEGGGRTPSTDTQYF. The chain joins TRBV5-1 to TRBJ2-3, with 7 bases that match TRBD2. This CDR3 contains 19 residues. Germline V gene data show CDR1 as SGHRS and CDR2 as YFSETQ. V lost 0 bases, J lost 0 bases, and 13 bases stayed unmatched.